The 24 T cell receptor beta chains reported below all come from one sample, sequenced in a study of cytomegalovirus exposure and HLA in healthy donors. Data came from immunoSEQ multiplex PCR; TCRdb stores just in-frame clones and leaves some out. This sample carries roughly 120,000 clones, about 90% of them seen once, and the ten largest clones take 3% to 3.5%. Sequencing input: PBMCs. The receptors were gathered from a man aged 25-45 years in good health and CMV-seronegative.

The chain combines TRBV18 with TRBJ2-7; perhaps TRBD2 as D (5 bases). V was trimmed by 6 bases and J by 3 bases, leaving 24 bases between them. Germline V lookup: CDR1 KGHSH, CDR2 LQKENI. The CDR3 runs 17 residues. The CDR3 loop is CASSRNPLANAGYEQYF. CDR3 bases: TGTGCCAGCTCTCGTAATCCCCTAGCCAACGCCGGCTACGAGCAGTACTTC.

The CDR3 protein is CASSFWDRDRLEQYF. The CDR3 coding sequence is TGTGCCAGCAGTTTCTGGGACAGGGATAGGCTCGAGCAGTACTTC. This rearrangement joins TRBV6-5 to TRBJ2-7, with TRBD1 matching over 9 bases. Unmatched junction bases numbered 10, after V lost 4 bases and J lost 6 bases. CDR3 length: 15 residues. Germline assignment: CDR1 MNHEY and CDR2 SVGAGI.

The chain joins TRBV27 to TRBJ2-2, with D hard to call. The germline V and J ends were trimmed by 6 bases and 7 bases, with 12 bases remaining between them. The CDR3 sequence is 13 residues long. Germline loops: CDR1 MNHEY, CDR2 SMNVEV (reference sequence). In nucleotides, the CDR3 is TGTGCCAGCAGCGGTGAGGCCCTCGGGGAGCTGTTTTTT. Translating gives CASSGEALGELFF.

The chain links TRBV7-6 to TRBJ2-2; 14 positions match TRBD2. In germline, CDR1 is SGHVS, CDR2 FNYEAQ. The CDR3 has 16 residues. Trimming at V came to 5 bases and at J to 6 bases, leaving 5 bases not matched to a gene. In DNA form, the CDR3 reads TGTGCCAGCAGCCCAGGGACTAGCGGGGGTGCCGGGGAGCTGTTTTTT. Translating it yields CASSPGTSGGAGELFF.

The rearrangement joins TRBV27 to TRBJ1-2; perhaps TRBD1 as D (5 bases). CDR3 length: 14 amino acids. Germline V lookup: CDR1 MNHEY, CDR2 SMNVEV (reference sequence). V was cut by 5 bases and J by 2 bases, with 12 bases left in between. The CDR3, as DNA: TGTGCCAGCAGTCCAAGGGGCGCAAACTATGGCTACACCTTC. Its translation is CASSPRGANYGYTF.

The rearrangement joins TRBV10-3 to TRBJ1-4; 7 bases align to TRBD1. Trimming at V came to 7 bases and at J to 5 bases, leaving 7 bases not matched to a gene. The CDR3 consists of 14 residues. Germline assignment: CDR1 ENHRY and CDR2 SYGVKD. CDR3 region: CAIKGSGQNEKLFF. CDR3 sequence (DNA): TGTGCCATCAAGGGGTCGGGACAGAATGAAAAACTGTTTTTT.

V is TRBV5-1 and J is TRBJ2-7; maybe TRBD1 (6 bases). The CDR3 totals 13 residues. Deletions cut 5 bases from V and 3 bases from J, with 12 bases between. Germline V gives CDR1 SGHRS, CDR2 YFSETQ. CDR3 in DNA: TGCGCCAGCAGTTCAGGACAGCGCTACGAGCAGTACTTC. As protein: CASSSGQRYEQYF.

The V call is TRBV28, the J call TRBJ1-2; 8 bases fit TRBD1. This CDR3 comprises 13 residues. Germline trimming cut 7 bases from V and 6 bases from J; bases unmatched to any gene: 7. The germline V gene encodes CDR1 MDHEN and CDR2 SYDVKM. CDR3 amino acids: CASTMDRVDGYTF. The DNA of the CDR3 is TGTGCCAGCACTATGGACAGGGTCGATGGCTACACCTTC.

The rearrangement uses TRBV10-1 and TRBJ2-3, with 8 bases fitting TRBD1. The CDR3 loop spans 14 amino acids. CDR1 is WNHNN and CDR2 is SYGVQD in the germline V gene (reference sequence). Trimming removed 6 bases from V and 5 bases from J; junction bases left unmatched: 7. CDR3 loop: CASSHGQGGDTQYF. The CDR3 nucleotides read TGCGCCAGCAGCCACGGACAGGGAGGAGATACGCAGTATTTT.

This chain connects TRBV9 to TRBJ2-5, with D tentatively TRBD1 (6 bases). This CDR3 comprises 16 residues. Germline V gene lookup returns CDR1 SGDLS and CDR2 YYNGEE. V was pared by 0 bases and J by 1 base, with 13 bases between. The CDR3 DNA reads TGTGCCAGCAGCGTAGGGGGGCGACTCCTCCAAGAGACCCAGTACTTC. Protein sequence: CASSVGGRLLQETQYF.

The rearrangement links TRBV6-1 to TRBJ1-4, with unresolved D. CDR3 length: 15 residues. Between the trimmed V and J ends, which lost 2 bases and 5 bases, there was a span of 12 bases. Germline CDR1 reads MNHNS; CDR2 reads SASEGT. As DNA, the CDR3 is TGTGCCAGCAGTGAATTTGGAGACGGGAATGAAAAACTGTTTTTT. Its translation is CASSEFGDGNEKLFF.

The chain joins TRBV19 to TRBJ1-1, with 7 bases that match TRBD1. V lost 2 bases to trimming and J lost 4 bases; unmatched junction nucleotides: 4. CDR3 size: 14 residues. The V gene's germline CDR1 is LNHDA and CDR2 SQIVND (reference sequence). CDR3 amino acids: CASSITGVPTEAFF. The DNA of the CDR3 is TGTGCCAGTAGTATAACAGGGGTTCCCACTGAAGCTTTCTTT.

The chain joins TRBV27 to TRBJ2-7; TRBD2 matches at 10 bases. Trimming removed 6 bases from V and 3 bases from J; junction bases left unmatched: 5. Germline lookup yields CDR1 MNHEY and CDR2 SMNVEV (reference sequence). The CDR3 totals 14 residues. In DNA form, the CDR3 reads TGTGCCAGCAGGCAGCGGGGGGGCGTCTACGAGCAGTACTTC. Its translation: CASRQRGGVYEQYF.

The chain is built from TRBV27 and TRBJ1-5; TRBD1 is a possible D gene (6 bases). Trimming cost V 3 bases and J 2 bases, with 11 bases left between them. This CDR3 comprises 15 residues. Germline CDR1 and CDR2: MNHEY and SMNVEV (reference sequence). The CDR3 sequence is CASSFVGGGNQPQHF. Here the CDR3 DNA reads TGTGCCAGCAGTTTTGTAGGGGGGGGCAATCAGCCCCAGCATTTT.

This chain connects TRBV5-1 to TRBJ1-2; D ambiguous. This CDR3 is 14 amino acids long. Germline values: CDR1 SGHRS, CDR2 YFSETQ. Trimming cost V 4 bases and J 2 bases, with 12 bases left between them. CDR3: CASSAGSSNYGYTF. DNA for the CDR3: TGCGCCAGCAGCGCGGGGAGCAGCAACTATGGCTACACCTTC.

The genes are TRBV11-2 and TRBJ1-3, with TRBD1 identical over 9 bases. The germline CDR1 and CDR2 sequences are SGHAT and FQNNGV. The junction had 8 bases not matched to a gene; V was cut back by 2 bases and J by 3 bases. The CDR3 spans 17 residues. CDR3 coding DNA: TGTGCCAGCAGCTTACTCCCGGGACAGGGAGATGGAAACACCATATATTTT. Translation: CASSLLPGQGDGNTIYF. Full variable domain (missing parts from reference TRBV11-2 and TRBJ1-3): EAGVAQSPRYKIIEKRQSVAFWCNPISGHATLYWYQQILGQGPKLLIQFQNNGVVDDSQLPKDRFSAERLKGVDSTLKIQPAKLEDSAVYLCASSLLPGQGDGNTIYFGEGSWLTVV.

The chain employs TRBV7-9 and TRBJ2-7; 8 bases fit TRBD1. Germline CDR1 reads SEHNR; CDR2 reads FQNEAQ (reference sequence). This CDR3 is 14 amino acids long. J lost 7 bases, V lost 4 bases, and 9 bases had no gene match. DNA of the CDR3: TGTGCCAGCAGCTCCTGGACAGGGCCGGGGGAGCAGTACTTC. It yields the protein CASSSWTGPGEQYF.

The chain couples TRBV7-6 to TRBJ1-2, with 9 bases aligning to TRBD1. The CDR3 has 14 amino acids. Germline values: CDR1 SGHVS, CDR2 FNYEAQ. V shed 5 bases and J 5 bases; nucleotides not matched to a gene: 6. CDR3 bases: TGTGCCAGCAGCCCAGACAGGGGGAGGTATGGCTACACCTTC. Protein sequence: CASSPDRGRYGYTF.

The V gene is TRBV6-6, the J gene TRBJ1-5, with D perhaps TRBD1 (5 bases). V was shortened by 0 bases and J by 7 bases, with 13 bases between the two germline ends. CDR1 MNHNY and CDR2 SVGAGI come from the germline V gene (reference sequence). This CDR3 spans 15 amino acids. The CDR3 region has the DNA TGTGCCAGCAGTTACTCGGGGGGGGAGGCCCAGCCCCAGCATTTT. Its translation is CASSYSGGEAQPQHF.

V usage is TRBV7-8 and J usage is TRBJ1-2; D call uncertain. CDR3 length equals 12 residues. In germline, CDR1 is SGHVS, CDR2 FQNEAQ. Trimming took off 3 bases at V and 5 bases at J, with 7 bases between the two ends. CDR3 region: CASSFVTYGYTF. CDR3 in DNA: TGTGCCAGCAGCTTTGTAACTTATGGCTACACCTTC. Full variable domain (missing parts from reference TRBV7-8 and TRBJ1-2): GAGVSQSPRYKVAKRGQDVALRCDPISGHVSLFWYQQALGQGPEFLTYFQNEAQLDKSGLPSDRFFAERPEGSVSTLKIQRTQQEDSAVYLCASSFVTYGYTFGSGTRLTVV.

This clone was seen just once. This chain links TRBV29-1 with TRBJ1-1, with TRBD1 matching over 9 bases. Germline V gene data show CDR1 as SQVTM and CDR2 as ANQGSEA. CDR3 size: 13 residues. V lost 8 bases to trimming and J lost 0 bases; unmatched junction nucleotides: 4. CDR3 in DNA: TGCAGCTCTCGGACAGGGGTGAACACTGAAGCTTTCTTT. This sequence encodes CSSRTGVNTEAFF.

This chain connects TRBV29-1 to TRBJ2-3, with TRBD1 matching 7 bases. Germline lookup yields CDR1 SQVTM and CDR2 ANQGSEA. This CDR3 spans 14 amino acids. Losses at the gene ends were 6 bases for V and 2 bases for J; bases not matched to a gene: 8. Here the CDR3 reads CSVDRTHPTDTQYF. DNA for the CDR3: TGCAGCGTGGACAGGACCCACCCCACAGATACGCAGTATTTT.

This clone came up once. The V gene is TRBV5-1, the J gene TRBJ2-7; 10 bases match TRBD2. The CDR3 contains 18 residues. Germline loops: CDR1 SGHRS, CDR2 YFSETQ. The V segment lost 0 bases and the J segment 0 bases; nucleotides outside the gene matches: 9. In nucleotides, the CDR3 is TGCGCCAGCAGCTTGGAGTATCAGGCTAGCGGGAGCTCCTACGAGCAGTACTTC. Translated, it gives CASSLEYQASGSSYEQYF.

The chain recombines TRBV6-6 with TRBJ1-5, with 10 bases matching TRBD1. Germline-derived CDR1 and CDR2 are MNHNY and SVGAGI (reference sequence). The CDR3 has 15 residues. After removal of 6 bases from V and 5 bases from J, the junction contained 7 bases not matched to a gene. Written as DNA, the CDR3 is TGTGCCAGCAGGCCACGGACAGGGGGGGATCAGCCCCAGCATTTT. This codes for CASRPRTGGDQPQHF.